This TCR beta chain was recorded in a study of PD-1 blockade in classical Hodgkin lymphoma. Sequencing used immunoSEQ multiplex PCR; TCRdb keeps in-frame clones, though not all of them. In the table there are 30,000 to 40,000 clones, about 79% of which are singletons. Relapse was seen in all patients after autologous stem cell transplantation, and brentuximab vedotin exposure was variable. This clone came up a few times. The antigen remains unidentified. Findings and limits, study-wide: Healthy donors reportedly exceeded newly diagnosed patients in baseline TCR diversity. TCR diversity rose significantly by C4D1 in CD4+ but not CD8+ cells.

The length of the CDR3 is 16 residues. Germline-derived CDR1 and CDR2 are LNHDA and SQIVND (reference sequence). The V and J ends lost 3 bases and 2 bases, in that order; junction bases with no gene match: 4. The gene calls are TRBV19 and TRBJ1-5, with TRBD1 identical over 10 bases. This TCR derives from a human donor with classical Hodgkin lymphoma. The starting material was peripheral blood mononuclear cells (PBMCs), obtained at baseline. Here the CDR3 reads CASSIDRGLGNQPQHF. The CDR3 nucleotides read TGTGCCAGTAGTATTGACAGGGGGCTGGGCAATCAGCCCCAGCATTTT.